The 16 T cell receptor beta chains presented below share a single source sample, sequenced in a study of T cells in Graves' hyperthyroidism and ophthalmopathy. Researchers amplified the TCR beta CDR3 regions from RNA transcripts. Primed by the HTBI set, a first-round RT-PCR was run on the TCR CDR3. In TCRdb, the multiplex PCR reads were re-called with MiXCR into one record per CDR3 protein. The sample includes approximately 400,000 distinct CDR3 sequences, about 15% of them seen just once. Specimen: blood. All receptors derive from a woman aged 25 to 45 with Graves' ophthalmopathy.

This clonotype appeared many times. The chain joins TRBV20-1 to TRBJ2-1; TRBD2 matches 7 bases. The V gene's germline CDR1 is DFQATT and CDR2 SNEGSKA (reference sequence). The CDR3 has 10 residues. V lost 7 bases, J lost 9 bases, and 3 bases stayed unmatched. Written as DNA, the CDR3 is TGCAGTGTGGGGAGGGGTGAGCAGTTCTTC. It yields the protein CSVGRGEQFF.

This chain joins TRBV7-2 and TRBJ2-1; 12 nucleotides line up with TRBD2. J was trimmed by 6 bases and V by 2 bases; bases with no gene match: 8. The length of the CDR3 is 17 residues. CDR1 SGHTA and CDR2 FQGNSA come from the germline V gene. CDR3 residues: CASSLKSSGRAINEQFF. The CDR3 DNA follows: TGTGCCAGCAGCTTAAAGTCTAGCGGGAGGGCCATCAATGAGCAGTTCTTC.

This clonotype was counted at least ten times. CDR3 region: CASALRGTSLNEQFF. In nucleotides, the CDR3 is TGTGCCAGCGCCCTAAGAGGGACTAGCCTCAATGAGCAGTTCTTC. The V call is TRBV28, the J call TRBJ2-1; 9 bases fit TRBD2. This CDR3 region has 15 residues. Trimming at V came to 8 bases and at J to 6 bases, leaving 11 bases not matched to a gene. From germline, CDR1 is MDHEN and CDR2 SYDVKM.

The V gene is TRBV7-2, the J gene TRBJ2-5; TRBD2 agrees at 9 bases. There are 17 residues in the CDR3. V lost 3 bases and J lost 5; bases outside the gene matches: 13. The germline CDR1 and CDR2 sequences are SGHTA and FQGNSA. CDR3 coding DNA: TGTGCCAGCAGCTTCGCTAGCGGGGAGGATATCGCGGAGACCCAGTACTTC. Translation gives CASSFASGEDIAETQYF.

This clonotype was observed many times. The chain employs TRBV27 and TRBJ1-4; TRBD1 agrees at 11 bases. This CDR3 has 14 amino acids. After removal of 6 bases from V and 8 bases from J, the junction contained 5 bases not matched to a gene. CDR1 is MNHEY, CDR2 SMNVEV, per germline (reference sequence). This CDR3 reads CASRTGTGGEKLFF. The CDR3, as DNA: TGTGCCAGCAGAACCGGGACAGGGGGAGAAAAACTGTTTTTT.

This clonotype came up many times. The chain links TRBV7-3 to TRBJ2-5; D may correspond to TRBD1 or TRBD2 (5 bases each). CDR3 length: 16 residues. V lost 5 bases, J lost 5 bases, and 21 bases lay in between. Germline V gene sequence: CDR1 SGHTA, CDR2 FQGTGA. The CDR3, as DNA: TGTGCCAGCAGCCAAGACGGGGCCCTGCGCCGGGAGACCCAGTACTTC. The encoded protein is CASSQDGALRRETQYF.

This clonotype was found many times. CDR3 amino acids: CASSQFVRGRLYGYTF. In DNA, the CDR3 is TGTGCCAGCAGCCAATTTGTTAGGGGGCGACTATATGGCTACACCTTC. This rearrangement joins TRBV14 to TRBJ1-2; 7 positions agree with TRBD1. Germline V gene data show CDR1 as SGHDN and CDR2 as FVKESK. V shed 2 bases and J 5 bases; nucleotides not matched to a gene: 11. There are 16 residues in the CDR3. The whole variable domain, remainder taken from reference TRBV14 and TRBJ1-2, is EAGVTQFPSHSVIEKGQTVTLRCDPISGHDNLYWYRRVMGKEIKFLLHFVKESKQDESGMPNNRFLAERTGGTYSTLKVQPAELEDSGVYFCASSQFVRGRLYGYTFGSGTRLTVV.

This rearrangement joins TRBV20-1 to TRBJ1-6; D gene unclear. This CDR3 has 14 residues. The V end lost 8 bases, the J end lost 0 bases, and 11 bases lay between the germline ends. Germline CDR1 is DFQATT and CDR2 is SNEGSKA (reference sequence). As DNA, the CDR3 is TGCAGTATGAAGTCGCCCTCCTATAATTCACCCCTCCACTTT. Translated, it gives CSMKSPSYNSPLHF.

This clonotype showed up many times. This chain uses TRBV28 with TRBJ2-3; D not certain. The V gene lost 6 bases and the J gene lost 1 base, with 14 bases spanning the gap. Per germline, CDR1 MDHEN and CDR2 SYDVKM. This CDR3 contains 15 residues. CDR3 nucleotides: TGTGCCAGCAGGACGATAGGGTTAGGCACAGATACGCAGTATTTT. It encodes CASRTIGLGTDTQYF.

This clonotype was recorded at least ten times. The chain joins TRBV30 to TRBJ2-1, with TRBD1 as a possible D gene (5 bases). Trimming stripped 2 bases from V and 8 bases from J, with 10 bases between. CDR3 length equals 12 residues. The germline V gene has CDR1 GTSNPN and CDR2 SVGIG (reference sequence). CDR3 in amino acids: CAWSPQVYEQFF. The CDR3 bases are TGTGCCTGGAGTCCACAGGTTTATGAGCAGTTCTTC.

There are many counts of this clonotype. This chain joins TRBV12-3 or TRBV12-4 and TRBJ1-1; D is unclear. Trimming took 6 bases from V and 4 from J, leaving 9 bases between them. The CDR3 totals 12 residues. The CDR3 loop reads CASSSRSTEAFF. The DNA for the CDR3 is TGTGCCAGCAGCTCTAGGAGCACTGAAGCTTTCTTT.

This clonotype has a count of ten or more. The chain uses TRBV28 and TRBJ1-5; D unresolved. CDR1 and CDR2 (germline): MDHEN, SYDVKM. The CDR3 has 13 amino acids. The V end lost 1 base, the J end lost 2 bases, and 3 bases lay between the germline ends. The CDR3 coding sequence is TGTGCCAGCAGTTTATTAGGCAATCAGCCCCAGCATTTT. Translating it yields CASSLLGNQPQHF. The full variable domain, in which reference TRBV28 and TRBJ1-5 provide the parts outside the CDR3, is DVKVTQSSRYLVKRTGEKVFLECVQDMDHENMFWYRQDPGLGLRLIYFSYDVKMKEKGDIPEGYSVSREKKERFSLILESASTNQTSMYLCASSLLGNQPQHFGDGTRLSIL.

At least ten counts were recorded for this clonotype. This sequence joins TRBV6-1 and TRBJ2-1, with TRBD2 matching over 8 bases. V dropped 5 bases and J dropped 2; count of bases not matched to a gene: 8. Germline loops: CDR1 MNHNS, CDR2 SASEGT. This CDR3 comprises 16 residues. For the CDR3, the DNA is TGTGCCAGCAGTAGACCGGGACTAGGCCCCTACAATGAGCAGTTCTTC. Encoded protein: CASSRPGLGPYNEQFF.

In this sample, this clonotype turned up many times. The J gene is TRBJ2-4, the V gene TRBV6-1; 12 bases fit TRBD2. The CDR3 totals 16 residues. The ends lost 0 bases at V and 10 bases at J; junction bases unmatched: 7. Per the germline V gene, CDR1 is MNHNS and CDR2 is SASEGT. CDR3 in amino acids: CASSEAASGGALIQYF. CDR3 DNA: TGTGCCAGCAGTGAAGCGGCTAGCGGGGGGGCATTGATTCAGTACTTC.

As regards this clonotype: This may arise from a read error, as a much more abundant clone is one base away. CDR3: CASSSLTWANSPLHF. In DNA form, the CDR3 reads TGTGCCAGCAGTAGTCTCACATGGGCTAATTCACCCCTCCACTTT. The chain couples TRBV27 to TRBJ1-6; unclear D gene. The germline V gene encodes CDR1 MNHEY and CDR2 SMNVEV (reference sequence). The CDR3 covers 15 residues. V was clipped by 5 bases and J by 6 bases, with 14 bases between them.

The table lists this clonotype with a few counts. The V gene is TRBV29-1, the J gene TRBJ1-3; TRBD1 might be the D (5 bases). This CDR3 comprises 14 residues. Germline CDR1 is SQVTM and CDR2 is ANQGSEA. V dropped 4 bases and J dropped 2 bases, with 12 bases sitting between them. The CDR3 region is CSVVGDSTGNTIYF. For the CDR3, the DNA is TGCAGCGTTGTGGGCGACAGTACTGGAAACACCATATATTTT.